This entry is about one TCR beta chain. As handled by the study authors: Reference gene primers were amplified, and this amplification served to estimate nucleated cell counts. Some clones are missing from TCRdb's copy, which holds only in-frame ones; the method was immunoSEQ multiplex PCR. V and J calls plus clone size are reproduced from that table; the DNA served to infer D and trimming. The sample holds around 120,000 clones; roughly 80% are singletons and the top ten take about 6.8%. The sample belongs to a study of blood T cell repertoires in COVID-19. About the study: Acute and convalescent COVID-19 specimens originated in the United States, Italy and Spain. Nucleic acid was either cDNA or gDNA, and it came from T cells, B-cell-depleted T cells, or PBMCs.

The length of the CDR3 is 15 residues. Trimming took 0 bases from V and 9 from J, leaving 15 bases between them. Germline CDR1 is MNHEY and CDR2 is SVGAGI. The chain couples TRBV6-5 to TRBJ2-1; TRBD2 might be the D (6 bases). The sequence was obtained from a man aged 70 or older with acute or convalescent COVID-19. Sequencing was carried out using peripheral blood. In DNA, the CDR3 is TGTGCCAGCAGTTACTCGGGGACTCTTTCTGGTGAGCAGTTCTTC. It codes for CASSYSGTLSGEQFF.